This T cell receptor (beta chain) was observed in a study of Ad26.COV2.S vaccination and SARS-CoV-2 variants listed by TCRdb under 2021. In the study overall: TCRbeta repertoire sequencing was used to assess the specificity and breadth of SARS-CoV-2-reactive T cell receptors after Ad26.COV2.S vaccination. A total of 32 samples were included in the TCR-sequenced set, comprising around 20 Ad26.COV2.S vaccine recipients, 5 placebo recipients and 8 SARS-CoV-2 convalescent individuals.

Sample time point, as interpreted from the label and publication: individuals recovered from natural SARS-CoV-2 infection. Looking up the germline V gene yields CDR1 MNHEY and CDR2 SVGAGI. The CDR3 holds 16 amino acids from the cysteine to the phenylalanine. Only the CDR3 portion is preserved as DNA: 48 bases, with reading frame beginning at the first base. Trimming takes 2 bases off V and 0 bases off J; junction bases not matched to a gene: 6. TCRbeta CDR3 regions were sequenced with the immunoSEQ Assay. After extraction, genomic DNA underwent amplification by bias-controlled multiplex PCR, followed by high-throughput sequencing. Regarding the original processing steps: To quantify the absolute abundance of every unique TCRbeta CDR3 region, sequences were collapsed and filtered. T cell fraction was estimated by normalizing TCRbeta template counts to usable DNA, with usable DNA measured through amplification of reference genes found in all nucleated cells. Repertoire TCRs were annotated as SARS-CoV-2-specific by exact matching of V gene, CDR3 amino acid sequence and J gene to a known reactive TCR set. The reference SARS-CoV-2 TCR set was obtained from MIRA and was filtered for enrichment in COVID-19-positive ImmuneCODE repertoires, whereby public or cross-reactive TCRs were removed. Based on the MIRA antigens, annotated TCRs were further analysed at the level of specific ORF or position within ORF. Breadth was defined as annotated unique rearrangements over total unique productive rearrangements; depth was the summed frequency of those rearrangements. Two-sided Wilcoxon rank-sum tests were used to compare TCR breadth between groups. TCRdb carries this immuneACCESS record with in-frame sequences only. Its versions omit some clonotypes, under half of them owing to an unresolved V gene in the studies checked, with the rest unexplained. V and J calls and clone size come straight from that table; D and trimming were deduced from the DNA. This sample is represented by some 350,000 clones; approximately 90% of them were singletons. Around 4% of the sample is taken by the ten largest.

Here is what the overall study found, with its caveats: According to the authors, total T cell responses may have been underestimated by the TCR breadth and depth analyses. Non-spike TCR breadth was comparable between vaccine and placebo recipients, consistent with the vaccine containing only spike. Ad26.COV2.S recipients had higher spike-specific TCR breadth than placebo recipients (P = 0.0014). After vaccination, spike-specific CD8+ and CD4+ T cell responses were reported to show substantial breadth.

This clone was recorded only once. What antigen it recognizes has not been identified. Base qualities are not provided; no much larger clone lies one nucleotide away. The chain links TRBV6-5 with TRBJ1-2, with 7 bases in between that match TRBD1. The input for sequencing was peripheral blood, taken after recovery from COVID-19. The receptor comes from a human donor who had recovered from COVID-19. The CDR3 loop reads CASSYGTVGPNYGYTF. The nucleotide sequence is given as TGTGCCAGCAGTTACGGGACAGTTGGACCTAACTATGGCTACACCTTC.